A single sample gave rise to the 27 T cell receptor beta chains below, sequenced in a study of T cells in Graves' hyperthyroidism and ophthalmopathy. Regions amplified from RNA transcripts were the TCR beta CDR3 regions. The HTBI primer set drove a first-round RT-PCR of the TCR CDR3. Using its own MiXCR run on the multiplex PCR reads, TCRdb lists one record per CDR3 protein. The sample has about 350,000 distinct CDR3 sequences; roughly 14% are singletons. Sequencing was performed on blood. Source of these receptors: a woman between 25 and 40 years old with Graves' hyperthyroidism.

This clonotype was counted at least ten times. The chain recombines TRBV27 with TRBJ2-7; D might be TRBD2 (5 bases). There are 15 residues in the CDR3. Germline V gene data show CDR1 as MNHEY and CDR2 as SMNVEV (reference sequence). V gave up 0 bases and J gave up 0 bases, with 9 bases separating them. CDR3 DNA: TGTGCCAGCAGTTTATCGAGGGCGGGCTCCTACGAGCAGTACTTC. Encoded protein: CASSLSRAGSYEQYF.

This rearrangement joins TRBV5-4 to TRBJ2-1; 10 nucleotides agree with TRBD2. Per germline, CDR1 SGHNT and CDR2 YYREEE (reference sequence). Losses at the gene ends were 6 bases for V and 9 bases for J; bases not matched to a gene: 12. The CDR3 consists of 15 residues. CDR3 nucleotide sequence: TGTGCCAGCACTTCAAGCGGGAGGGGGATGAGTGAGCAGTTCTTC. Amino acids: CASTSSGRGMSEQFF.

This clonotype was recorded many times. The CDR3 sequence: CASSEGVKGPAGGTYEQYF. CDR3 bases: TGTGCCAGCAGTGAAGGGGTTAAGGGCCCGGCGGGAGGCACCTACGAGCAGTACTTC. The chain employs TRBV2 and TRBJ2-7; 8 bases are a match to TRBD2. The germline gives CDR1 SNHLY, CDR2 FYNNEI. The CDR3 contains 19 residues. V lost 1 base, J lost 2 bases, and 16 bases stayed unmatched.

This clonotype was observed a handful of times. The chain recombines TRBV12-3 or TRBV12-4 with TRBJ2-3; no clear D. Between the trimmed V and J ends, which lost 3 bases and 2 bases, there was a span of 9 bases. The CDR3 sequence is 14 residues long. The CDR3 protein is CASSLKQSTDTQYF. In nucleotides, the CDR3 is TGTGCCAGCAGTTTGAAACAGTCCACAGATACGCAGTATTTT.

This chain links TRBV14 with TRBJ1-1; 7 bases fit TRBD1. This CDR3 spans 14 amino acids. With V trimmed by 4 bases and J by 5 bases, 7 bases remained unmatched. Germline CDR1 SGHDN, CDR2 FVKESK. This chain's CDR3 is CASSLDRVRTEAFF. The CDR3 region has the DNA TGTGCCAGCAGCCTCGACAGGGTAAGAACTGAAGCTTTCTTT.

This clonotype was observed a handful of times. The chain combines TRBV11-2 with TRBJ2-3; TRBD2 matches at 10 bases. CDR3 length: 16 residues. CDR1 SGHAT and CDR2 FQNNGV come from the germline V gene. V was pared by 5 bases and J by 2 bases, with 7 bases of the junction left unmatched. The CDR3 region is CASSREAGGFTDTQYF. The CDR3 DNA reads TGTGCCAGCAGCCGGGAAGCGGGGGGGTTCACAGATACGCAGTATTTT.

The rearrangement uses TRBV19 and TRBJ2-2; D gene unclear. The CDR3 runs 13 residues. The ends were cut back, 3 bases at V and 4 bases at J, with 6 bases in the middle. Germline-derived CDR1 and CDR2 are LNHDA and SQIVND (reference sequence). The CDR3 protein is CASSIWGTGELFF. The CDR3 region has the DNA TGTGCCAGTAGTATCTGGGGCACCGGGGAGCTGTTTTTT.

This clonotype was counted ten times or more. The V gene is TRBV20-1, the J gene TRBJ1-2, with 7 bases matching TRBD1. J was trimmed by 3 bases and V by 1 base; bases with no gene match: 5. Germline CDR1 is DFQATT and CDR2 is SNEGSKA (reference sequence). The CDR3 runs to 14 residues. Here the CDR3 DNA reads TGCAGTGCTAGAGGAGGGGGCATCTACTATGGCTACACCTTC. This encodes CSARGGGIYYGYTF.

This clonotype appeared many times. The chain employs TRBV6-1 and TRBJ2-7, with no clear D. Germline V gene data show CDR1 as MNHNS and CDR2 as SASEGT. With 6 bases removed from V and 3 bases from J, the gap between germline ends came to 12 bases. This CDR3 contains 13 residues. CDR3: CASSRNRIYEQYF. Written as DNA, the CDR3 is TGTGCCAGCAGCCGGAACCGAATCTACGAGCAGTACTTC.

The chain links TRBV6-1 to TRBJ2-5; D not resolved. The germline CDR1 and CDR2 sequences are MNHNS and SASEGT. This CDR3 has 16 amino acids. V lost 4 bases to trimming and J lost 1 base, with 16 bases between them. CDR3 sequence reads: CASSAFRTWGQETQYF. The CDR3 coding sequence is TGTGCCAGCAGTGCCTTCAGAACTTGGGGCCAAGAGACCCAGTACTTC.

In regard to this clonotype: A much larger clone differs by one base, so this may be a read error. The chain recombines TRBV30 with TRBJ2-1; 10 bases agree with TRBD2. Per the germline V gene, CDR1 is GTSNPN and CDR2 is SVGIG (reference sequence). This CDR3 region has 18 residues. CDR3 coding DNA: TGTACCTGGAGTGCCCTGGATACCCCTAGCGGGAGACCCTATGAGCAGTTCTTC. This sequence encodes CTWSALDTPSGRPYEQFF.

The CDR3: CASSLGRTSGNNEQFF. CDR3 nucleotide sequence: TGTGCCAGCAGCTTAGGGAGGACTAGCGGGAATAATGAGCAGTTCTTC. The J gene is TRBJ2-1, the V gene TRBV7-2; 12 nucleotides align to TRBD2. Per the germline V gene, CDR1 is SGHTA and CDR2 is FQGNSA. This CDR3 is 16 amino acids long. Trimming took 1 base from V and 7 from J; bases not matched to a gene: 5.

The sample holds many counts of this clonotype. V is TRBV29-1 and J is TRBJ2-5; D is unclear. The CDR3 contains 13 residues. Germline lookup yields CDR1 SQVTM and CDR2 ANQGSEA. CDR3 residues: CATWGSGQETQYF. The CDR3 region has the DNA TGCGCCACGTGGGGTTCTGGGCAAGAGACCCAGTACTTC.

Turning to this clonotype: A clone one base away is much larger, so this may be a read error. The chain recombines TRBV11-2 with TRBJ2-1; 9 positions agree with TRBD2. The CDR3 is 16 amino acids. CDR1 and CDR2 (germline): SGHAT, FQNNGV. The CDR3 loop is CASSLEGTSSYNEQLF. The CDR3 bases are TGTGCCAGCAGCTTAGAGGGGACTAGCTCCTACAATGAGCAGCTCTTC.

The table lists this clonotype with a few counts. Written as DNA, the CDR3 is TGTGCCTGGAGAACAGGGGGCCTAGATCAGCCCCAGCATTTT. Protein product: CAWRTGGLDQPQHF. The chain carries TRBV30 and TRBJ1-5; 9 nucleotides align to TRBD1. Trimming took 3 bases from V and 5 from J; bases not matched to a gene: 5. CDR3 length equals 14 residues. Germline CDR1 reads GTSNPN; CDR2 reads SVGIG (reference sequence).

This chain links TRBV5-6 with TRBJ1-2, with a possible D match to TRBD1 (5 bases). The CDR3 is 12 residues long. Looked up from germline, CDR1 is SGHDT and CDR2 is YYEEEE. V was clipped by 3 bases and J by 6 bases, with 9 bases between them. This CDR3 is CASSWRTNGYTF. DNA for the CDR3: TGTGCCAGCAGCTGGCGGACAAATGGCTACACCTTC.

Details on this clonotype: A clone one base away is much larger, so this may be a read error. The CDR3 ends on some other residue instead of the conserved phenylalanine or tryptophan, so this is likely a read error. The J gene is TRBJ2-7, the V gene TRBV6-1; the D is unclear. The CDR3 is made up of 13 amino acids. From germline, CDR1 is MNHNS and CDR2 SASEGT. V was clipped by 7 bases and J by 2 bases, with 12 bases between them. In DNA form, the CDR3 reads TGTGCCAGCAACGAACGGCCAACCTACGAGCAGTACTCC. Protein: CASNERPTYEQYS.

The sample holds many counts of this clonotype. This chain joins TRBV12-3 or TRBV12-4 and TRBJ2-5, with TRBD2 matching 8 bases. With 6 bases clipped from V and 4 bases from J, the junction kept 10 bases outside the gene matches. The CDR3 spans 15 residues. The CDR3 loop reads CASSYESGLVETQYF. In nucleotides, the CDR3 is TGTGCCAGCAGCTACGAATCGGGACTAGTAGAGACCCAGTACTTC.

In this sample, this clonotype turned up a few times. The chain couples TRBV6-4 to TRBJ2-7, with 8 nucleotides matching TRBD1. V lost 11 bases and J lost 0; bases outside the gene matches: 9. The germline V gene encodes CDR1 MRHNA and CDR2 SNTAGT. CDR3 length equals 14 residues. The CDR3 DNA sequence: TGTGCCCCCCCCTGGGGACAGGTCTCCTACGAGCAGTACTTC. It is translated as CAPPWGQVSYEQYF.

This clonotype was found once. The J gene is TRBJ2-3, the V gene TRBV5-1; 9 bases match TRBD2. The V segment lost 0 bases and the J segment 4 bases; nucleotides outside the gene matches: 9. The length of the CDR3 is 17 residues. Germline V gene sequence: CDR1 SGHRS, CDR2 YFSETQ. Written as DNA, the CDR3 is TGCGCCAGCAGCTTGGCCGTGGGGGGACTAGCACCAGATACGCAGTATTTT. It translates to CASSLAVGGLAPDTQYF. Full variable domain (rest looked up from reference TRBV5-1 and TRBJ2-3): KAGVTQTPRYLIKTRGQQVTLSCSPISGHRSVSWYQQTPGQGLQFLFEYFSETQRNKGNFPGRFSGRQFSNSRSEMNVSTLELGDSALYLCASSLAVGGLAPDTQYFGPGTRLTVL.

This clonotype was picked up many times. The chain has TRBV28 and TRBJ2-2; 8 nucleotides line up with TRBD2. Unmatched junction bases numbered 10, after V lost 7 bases and J lost 6 bases. CDR3 length equals 15 residues. From germline, CDR1 is MDHEN and CDR2 SYDVKM. CDR3 sequence (DNA): TGTGCCAGCATCACTCAAGCGGGAGTTTCCGGGGAGCTGTTTTTT. Its translation: CASITQAGVSGELFF.

The sample holds many counts of this clonotype. The chain recombines TRBV7-8 with TRBJ2-7, with TRBD1 matching 8 bases. The length of the CDR3 is 15 residues. CDR1 and CDR2 (germline): SGHVS, FQNEAQ. After removal of 5 bases from V and 5 bases from J, the junction contained 11 bases not matched to a gene. DNA for the CDR3: TGTGCCAGCAGCCCTTCGACAGGGGTTAGTAACGAGCAGTACTTC. This gives the protein CASSPSTGVSNEQYF.

This sequence joins TRBV6-1 and TRBJ1-4; 9 nucleotides line up with TRBD1. The CDR3 length is 17 residues. V shed 5 bases, J shed 3 bases, and the junction held 10 bases outside the gene matches. Germline values: CDR1 MNHNS, CDR2 SASEGT. In DNA form, the CDR3 reads TGTGCCAGCAGTCTAGACAGGGGGGAGGCATCTAATGAAAAACTGTTTTTT. Its translation is CASSLDRGEASNEKLFF.

This clonotype was observed a handful of times. This chain links TRBV7-2 with TRBJ2-6, with a possible D match to TRBD1 (6 bases). Germline V gene sequence: CDR1 SGHTA, CDR2 FQGNSA. V lost 2 bases to trimming and J lost 0 bases, with 11 bases between them. The CDR3 has 17 residues. The CDR3 DNA follows: TGTGCCAGCAGCTTATATGGGACAAGCTCTGGGGCCAACGTCCTGACTTTC. Its protein is CASSLYGTSSGANVLTF.

On this clonotype itself: A much larger clone is a single base away; this may be a read error. The V gene is TRBV2, the J gene TRBJ1-3; D gene ambiguous. V lost 3 bases, J lost 1 base, and 10 bases lay in between. The CDR3 has 15 amino acids. The germline CDR1 and CDR2 sequences are SNHLY and FYNNEI. The CDR3 region is CASSEAQGSGNTIYF. CDR3 nucleotides: TGTGCCAGCAGTGAGGCACAAGGTTCTGGAAACACCATATATTTT.

This clonotype was counted many times. The J gene is TRBJ2-7, the V gene TRBV5-6, with D maybe TRBD2 (5 bases). V was cut by 3 bases and J by 0 bases, with 13 bases left in between. This CDR3 spans 15 amino acids. CDR1 and CDR2 (germline): SGHDT, YYEEEE. In DNA, the CDR3 is TGTGCCAGCAGCTCCCCCCGGGGAAGCTCCTACGAGCAGTACTTC. Translation gives CASSSPRGSSYEQYF.

The rearrangement links TRBV3-1 to TRBJ2-5, with D hard to call. V was pared by 1 base and J by 4 bases, with 10 bases between. Germline values: CDR1 LGHDT, CDR2 YNNKEL (reference sequence). This CDR3 contains 14 residues. This chain's CDR3 is CASSQGWMAETQYF. CDR3 bases: TGTGCCAGCAGCCAAGGCTGGATGGCAGAGACCCAGTACTTC.